A selection of T cell receptor beta chains follows, all from one sample in a study of blood T cell repertoires in COVID-19. Only in-frame clones appear in the TCRdb table, and some are missing; sequencing was by immunoSEQ multiplex PCR. The sample lists around 400,000 clones; 89% were seen once. The source material was peripheral blood. These receptors came from a man aged 40-55 years with acute or convalescent COVID-19. Both conserved end residues are part of each CDR3. A D gene is named only where the DNA matches it firmly. The size entry is marked missing in some rows and otherwise reads once, few, many or a size class.

d_gene,j_gene,v_gene,abundance,CDR3nt,CDR3aa
TRBD1,TRBJ1-5,TRBV5-5,.,TGTGCCAGCAGCTTGTTGGACAGGGGGAGCAATCAGCCCCAGCATTTT,CASSLLDRGSNQPQHF
.,TRBJ2-2,TRBV5-3,.,TGTGCCAGAAGCTCAATTTCCATCTACGGGGAGCTGTTTTTT,CARSSISIYGELFF
TRBD1,TRBJ2-3,TRBV4-2,.,TGTGCCAGCAGCCAAGAACAGGGGGCGTTCACAGATACGCAGTATTTT,CASSQEQGAFTDTQYF
TRBD2,TRBJ2-7,TRBV7-2,.,TGTGCCAGCAGCTCGACTAGCGGGTTCGACGAGCAGTACTTC,CASSSTSGFDEQYF
TRBD1,TRBJ2-2,TRBV6-5,.,TGTGCCAGCAGTTACACGCTGACAGGGGGCTCCGGGGAGCTGTTTTTT,CASSYTLTGGSGELFF
.,TRBJ1-1,TRBV13,.,TGTGCCAGCAGGTGGGGCGGGAGGAACACTGAAGCTTTCTTT,CASRWGGRNTEAFF
TRBD1,TRBJ2-7,TRBV7-2,.,TGTGCCAGCAGCGAGGGGCCGGGACAGGGGGGTTACGAGCAGTACTTC,CASSEGPGQGGYEQYF
TRBD1,TRBJ1-1,TRBV6-5,.,TGTGCCAGCAGCTACGACAGGGACAACACTGAAGCTTTCTTT,CASSYDRDNTEAFF
.,TRBJ2-1,TRBV25-1,.,TGTGCCAGCAGTGAACCACGCGGGGGCATCAATGAGCAGTTCTTC,CASSEPRGGINEQFF
.,TRBJ2-2,TRBV9,once,TGTGCCAGCAGCGTAGCAGGGCGGAACACCGGGGAGCTGTTTTTT,CASSVAGRNTGELFF
TRBD2,TRBJ2-3,TRBV6-5,.,TGTGCCAGCAGTTATAGCGGGGAAGGGACCACAGATACGCAGTATTTT,CASSYSGEGTTDTQYF
TRBD1,TRBJ1-5,TRBV24-1,.,TGTGCCACCAGTGATTTGTATCGGACAGGGGTGCTGCAGCCCCAGCATTTT,CATSDLYRTGVLQPQHF
TRBD1,TRBJ1-1,TRBV5-1,.,TGCGCCAGCAGCTTGTGGGGACAGTCGAACACTGAAGCTTTCTTT,CASSLWGQSNTEAFF
TRBD1,TRBJ1-4,TRBV4-2,.,TGTGCCAGCAGCCAAGTCGCAGGGGGAGATGAAAAACTGTTTTTT,CASSQVAGGDEKLFF
TRBD2,TRBJ2-1,TRBV4-1,.,TGCGCCAGCAGCCAGGTGGGGAAGCGGGAGGTTGATGAGCAGTTCTTC,CASSQVGKREVDEQFF
.,TRBJ2-1,TRBV6-2/TRBV6-3,.,TGTGCCAGCAGTTACCCCGGGGGGCCCCCCTACAATGAGCAGTTCTTC,CASSYPGGPPYNEQFF
TRBD2,TRBJ2-2,TRBV5-1,.,TGCGCCAGCAGCTCGACGCGGACTAGCGGGGGGATTACCGGGGAGCTGTTTTTT,CASSSTRTSGGITGELFF
.,TRBJ1-4,TRBV18,.,TGTGCCAGCTCACCACCGGGGGCTTCTAATGAAAAACTGTTTTTT,CASSPPGASNEKLFF
.,TRBJ2-3,TRBV6-5,.,TGTGCCAGCAGACAGATTCCCCGCACAGATACGCAGTATTTT,CASRQIPRTDTQYF
.,TRBJ1-1,TRBV27,few,TGTGCCAGCAGTTTTCACGGGAGGGCTGAAGCTTTCTTT,CASSFHGRAEAFF
.,TRBJ2-5,TRBV15,.,TGTGCCACCAGCACCCCGACAGGAGACCTCCCTAATTTAGCTCGGGAGGAAGAGACCCAGTACTTC,CATSTPTGDLPNLAREEETQYF
.,TRBJ1-2,TRBV6-1,few,TGTGCCAGCAGTGAAGAACCAGGGGCTGGGGGCTACACCTTC,CASSEEPGAGGYTF
.,TRBJ1-2,TRBV3-1/TRBV3-2,.,TGTGCCAGCAGCCAAGATCTGACAGGTAGCTATGGCTACACCTTC,CASSQDLTGSYGYTF
.,TRBJ1-2,TRBV27,once,TGTGCCAGCAGTTTGGGGGGAGTTCTTGATGGCTACACCTTC,CASSLGGVLDGYTF
TRBD2,TRBJ2-2,TRBV18,.,TGTGCCAGCTCACCCGGGGGGACGAACACCGGGGAGCTGTTTTTT,CASSPGGTNTGELFF
.,TRBJ1-5,TRBV9,.,TGTGCCAGCAGCGTAGGATGGGGGGATCAGCCCCAGCATTTT,CASSVGWGDQPQHF
TRBD1,TRBJ2-2,TRBV5-1,once,TGCGCCAGCAGCTTGTCCGGACAGGGGCTCATCACCGCGGGGGAGCTGTTTTTT,CASSLSGQGLITAGELFF
.,TRBJ1-1,TRBV9,.,TGTGCCAGCAGCGTAGCCGGCAGGGCGTCTGAAGCTTTCTTT,CASSVAGRASEAFF
.,TRBJ1-1,TRBV5-1,.,TGCGCCAGCAGCTTGTTCGCGGAGAACACTGAAGCTTTCTTT,CASSLFAENTEAFF
TRBD2,TRBJ2-7,TRBV9,.,TGTGCCAGCAGCGTAGCGGCGGGGGGCTCGGGCGAGCAGTACTTC,CASSVAAGGSGEQYF
TRBD1,TRBJ1-1,TRBV18,once,TGTGCCAGCTCACCTGACAGGGGAAACACTGAAGCTTTCTTT,CASSPDRGNTEAFF
.,TRBJ2-1,TRBV7-9,.,TGTGCCAGCAGCTACTCACGGGATGAGCAGTTCTTC,CASSYSRDEQFF
TRBD1,TRBJ1-1,TRBV11-2,.,TGTGCCAGCAGCTTTCCGACAGGGCTCGCCACTGAAGCTTTCTTT,CASSFPTGLATEAFF
.,TRBJ2-1,TRBV19,few,TGTGCCAGTAGTACTAACAAAAATAGGGACAAGACTGACAATGAGCAGTTCTTC,CASSTNKNRDKTDNEQFF
TRBD2,TRBJ2-7,TRBV4-1,once,TGCGCCAGCAGCCAAGATAGCGGGAGAATATACGAGCAGTACTTC,CASSQDSGRIYEQYF
.,TRBJ2-1,TRBV5-6,.,TGTGCCAGCAGCGGGGACACCTACAATGAGCAGTTCTTC,CASSGDTYNEQFF
.,TRBJ2-2,TRBV7-9,.,TGTGCCAGCAGCCCGAGGCGGCAAGGGAACACCGGGGAGCTGTTTTTT,CASSPRRQGNTGELFF
.,TRBJ1-6,TRBV7-2,few,TGTGCCAGCAGCCCCGACCCGGCGGACAGTTCACCCCTCCACTTT,CASSPDPADSSPLHF
TRBD1,TRBJ1-1,TRBV9,.,TGTGCCAGCAGCGTCGAGGGGGCGGGCGCTGAAGCTTTCTTT,CASSVEGAGAEAFF
TRBD2,TRBJ2-1,TRBV5-1,.,TGCGCCAGCAGCCCAAGGACTAGCGGGAGGGCCCGCCATGAGCAGTTCTTC,CASSPRTSGRARHEQFF